The following is a TCR beta chain sequence with its context. This sample was taken from a study of blood T cells in healthy people across ages. This CDR3 contains 17 residues. From germline, CDR1 is MNHEY and CDR2 SMNVEV (reference sequence). V was trimmed by 6 bases and J by 4 bases, leaving 24 bases between them. The use of a sample-barcoded 5' primer and a J-beta primer mix characterized a second PCR of about 7 to 12 cycles. TCRdb re-called the 5' RACE reads through MiXCR, storing one row per CDR3 protein. Among 850,000 to 950,000 distinct CDR3 sequences, around 26% were seen once, and the ten largest hold around 15%.

The source is a woman older than 75 in good health. The genes are TRBV27 and TRBJ1-1; D remains ambiguous. Sequencing was done on a sample of blood. CDR3 bases: TGTGCCAGCAGCCGTATAAACGGCTTTCGTGCGACCACTGAAGCTTTCTTT. Amino acid sequence: CASSRINGFRATTEAFF.